This is a list of T cell receptor beta chains from one sample in a study of cytomegalovirus exposure and HLA in healthy donors. Sequencing was performed with immunoSEQ multiplex PCR; in TCRdb, only in-frame clones are kept and a portion is missing. The sample lists 76,000 or so clones, approximately 79% seen once, with 2.5% in the top ten. The specimen was PBMCs. The receptor source for this set is a man aged 30 to 45 in good health and CMV-seronegative. CDR3s include the opening cysteine and the closing phenylalanine or tryptophan. A D gene is named only where the DNA matches it firmly. Some rows have no size entry. The others give once, few or many, or a class for an expanded clone.

TRBV29-1	.	TRBJ2-4	.	CSGEGPGSIQYF	TGCAGCGGTGAAGGACCGGGGAGCATTCAGTACTTC
TRBV19	.	TRBJ2-2	TRBD2	CASSTNAGLADGELFF	TGTGCCAGTAGTACTAACGCGGGCCTAGCGGACGGGGAGCTGTTTTTT
TRBV7-9	.	TRBJ2-7	TRBD1	CASRFTGDEQYF	TGTGCCAGCAGATTCACAGGGGACGAGCAGTACTTC
TRBV25-1	.	TRBJ1-4	.	CASSEGGLWAPNEKLFF	TGTGCCAGCAGTGAAGGGGGCTTGTGGGCACCTAATGAAAAACTGTTTTTT
TRBV6-5	.	TRBJ1-5	TRBD1	CASSIGTGRQPQHF	TGTGCCAGCAGCATTGGGACAGGGCGGCAGCCCCAGCATTTT
TRBV28	once	TRBJ1-2	.	CAIPGQRYGYTF	TGTGCCATCCCTGGACAGAGATATGGCTACACCTTC
TRBV6-5	.	TRBJ1-1	TRBD1	CATGGGPEAFF	TGTGCCACAGGGGGAGGACCTGAAGCTTTCTTT
TRBV28	once	TRBJ1-1	.	CASSFIGGVNTEAFF	TGTGCCAGCAGTTTCATTGGGGGGGTGAACACTGAAGCTTTCTTT
TRBV7-2	.	TRBJ2-7	TRBD2	CASSFAGGRGEQYF	TGTGCCAGCAGCTTTGCGGGGGGAAGAGGCGAGCAGTACTTC
TRBV28	.	TRBJ1-2	.	CASSVRVLSGYTF	TGTGCCAGCAGTGTGAGGGTGCTGAGTGGCTACACCTTC
TRBV20-1	.	TRBJ2-7	.	CSAPNGYEQYF	TGCAGTGCCCCGAACGGGTACGAGCAGTACTTC
TRBV7-9	.	TRBJ1-4	.	CASSPNTGPNEKLFF	TGTGCCAGCAGCCCCAATACAGGGCCGAATGAAAAACTGTTTTTT
TRBV9	.	TRBJ2-1	.	CASSASPQGGEQFF	TGTGCCAGCAGCGCTAGCCCTCAAGGTGGCGAGCAGTTCTTC
TRBV19	.	TRBJ2-1	TRBD2	CASRGTSGRREQFF	TGTGCCAGCAGGGGGACTAGCGGGAGAAGGGAGCAGTTCTTC
TRBV9	.	TRBJ2-7	TRBD1	CASSVEGQGVNEQYF	TGTGCCAGCAGCGTCGAGGGACAGGGAGTAAACGAGCAGTACTTC
TRBV29-1	.	TRBJ1-1	.	CSVDEGGLNTEAFF	TGCAGCGTTGACGAGGGGGGGCTGAACACTGAAGCTTTCTTT
TRBV18	.	TRBJ2-7	.	CASWSTPGEQYF	TGTGCCAGCTGGTCCACCCCGGGGGAGCAGTACTTC
TRBV27	.	TRBJ2-5	.	CASRHRGGLAEETQYF	TGTGCCAGCAGGCACCGAGGGGGGCTAGCGGAAGAGACCCAGTACTTC
TRBV25-1	.	TRBJ2-1	.	CASSDSGSGGEQFF	TGTGCCAGCAGTGACAGCGGCTCCGGGGGAGAGCAGTTCTTC
TRBV21-1	few	TRBJ2-5	.	CASAGTGVRIYQETQYF	TGTGCCAGCGCCGGGACAGGGGTCAGAATCTACCAAGAGACCCAGTACTTC
TRBV9	.	TRBJ2-1	.	CASSVRLAAYNEQFF	TGTGCCAGCAGCGTAAGGCTAGCAGCCTACAATGAGCAGTTCTTC
TRBV10-2	.	TRBJ2-7	TRBD1	CAAPPPGQGVQEYF	TGCGCCGCGCCACCACCGGGACAGGGGGTCCAAGAGTACTTC
TRBV28	.	TRBJ2-4	.	CASSNSGTQAKNIQYF	TGTGCCAGCAGTAACTCCGGGACACAAGCCAAAAACATTCAGTACTTC
TRBV10-3	.	TRBJ2-7	TRBD1	CARVGQGAMGMGEQYF	TGTGCCAGGGTAGGACAGGGGGCGATGGGCATGGGCGAGCAGTACTTC
TRBV7-2	.	TRBJ2-2	TRBD2	CASSLAVAGGTGELFF	TGTGCCAGCAGCTTAGCAGTAGCGGGAGGGACCGGGGAGCTGTTTTTT
TRBV7-2	.	TRBJ1-1	TRBD1	CASSTGTGNEAFF	TGTGCCAGCAGCACCGGGACAGGTAATGAAGCTTTCTTT
TRBV1	.	TRBJ2-1	.	CTSSQDQGTSDNEQFF	TGCACCAGCAGCCAAGATCAGGGGACTAGCGACAATGAGCAGTTCTTC
TRBV5-4	.	TRBJ2-7	.	CASSEGQSRLEQYF	TGTGCCAGCAGCGAGGGACAAAGCCGGCTCGAGCAGTACTTC
TRBV4-1	.	TRBJ1-5	.	CASSQGGTNQPQHF	TGCGCCAGCAGCCAAGGCGGGACTAATCAGCCCCAGCATTTT
TRBV29-1	few	TRBJ1-4	TRBD1	CSVGGQGYDEKLFF	TGCAGCGTTGGAGGACAGGGGTATGATGAAAAACTGTTTTTT
TRBV9	.	TRBJ2-5	TRBD2	CASSVGAGGSQETQYF	TGTGCCAGCAGCGTAGGAGCGGGGGGCAGCCAAGAGACCCAGTACTTC
TRBV5-4	once	TRBJ2-2	.	CASSPGFGNTGELFF	TGTGCCAGCAGCCCAGGGTTCGGGAACACCGGGGAGCTGTTTTTT
TRBV4-2	once	TRBJ1-2	.	CASSQGRGMVGYGYTF	TGTGCCAGCAGCCAAGGTCGAGGGATGGTGGGCTATGGCTACACCTTC
TRBV28	.	TRBJ2-1	.	CASRLGGSAIEQFF	TGTGCCAGCAGGTTGGGAGGTTCCGCAATTGAGCAGTTCTTC
TRBV4-2	.	TRBJ2-1	.	CASSQGPGGRDGQFF	TGTGCCAGCAGCCAAGGCCCCGGGGGGCGGGATGGGCAGTTCTTC